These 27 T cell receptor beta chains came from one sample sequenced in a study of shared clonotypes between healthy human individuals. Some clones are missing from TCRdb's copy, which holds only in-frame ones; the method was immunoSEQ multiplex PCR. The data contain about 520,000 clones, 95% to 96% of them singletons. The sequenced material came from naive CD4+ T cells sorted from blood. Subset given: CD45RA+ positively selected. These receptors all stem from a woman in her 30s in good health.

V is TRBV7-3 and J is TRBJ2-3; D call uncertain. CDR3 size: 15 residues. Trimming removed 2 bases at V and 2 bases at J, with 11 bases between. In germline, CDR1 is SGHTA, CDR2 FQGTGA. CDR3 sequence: CASSLDRLTTDTQYF. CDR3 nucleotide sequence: TGTGCCAGCAGCTTAGATCGCCTTACCACAGATACGCAGTATTTT.

This CDR3 reads CASSQDSATDTQYF. The DNA of the CDR3 is TGTGCCAGTAGTCAGGACAGCGCCACAGATACGCAGTATTTT. This chain connects TRBV19 to TRBJ2-3; D perhaps matches TRBD1 (6 bases). The V gene's germline CDR1 is LNHDA and CDR2 SQIVND (reference sequence). The CDR3 spans 14 residues. V lost 5 bases to trimming and J lost 2 bases, with 11 bases between them.

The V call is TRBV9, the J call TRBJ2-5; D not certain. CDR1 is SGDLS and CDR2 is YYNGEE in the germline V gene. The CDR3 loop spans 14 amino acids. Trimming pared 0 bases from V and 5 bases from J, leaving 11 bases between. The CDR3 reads CASSVEWGGETQYF. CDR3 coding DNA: TGTGCCAGCAGCGTAGAGTGGGGTGGGGAGACCCAGTACTTC.

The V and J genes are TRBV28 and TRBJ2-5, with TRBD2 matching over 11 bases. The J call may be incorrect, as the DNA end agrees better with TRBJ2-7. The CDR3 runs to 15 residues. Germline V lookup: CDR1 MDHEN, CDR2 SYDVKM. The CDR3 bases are TGTGCCAGCAGTCCTCTAGCGGGAGGAGGCTACGAGCAGTACTTC. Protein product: CASSPLAGGGYEQYF.

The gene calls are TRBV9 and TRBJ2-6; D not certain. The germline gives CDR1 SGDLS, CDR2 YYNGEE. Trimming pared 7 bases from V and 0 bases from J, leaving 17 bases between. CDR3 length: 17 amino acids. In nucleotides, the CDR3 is TGTGCCAGCGCAAGAAAAGACGTCAGCTCTGGGGCCAACGTCCTGACTTTC. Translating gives CASARKDVSSGANVLTF.

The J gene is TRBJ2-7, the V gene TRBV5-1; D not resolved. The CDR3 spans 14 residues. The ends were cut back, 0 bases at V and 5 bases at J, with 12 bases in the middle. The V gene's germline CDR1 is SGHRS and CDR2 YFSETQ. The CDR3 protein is CASSLDLGWDEQYF. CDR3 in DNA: TGCGCCAGCAGCTTGGATCTGGGTTGGGACGAGCAGTACTTC.

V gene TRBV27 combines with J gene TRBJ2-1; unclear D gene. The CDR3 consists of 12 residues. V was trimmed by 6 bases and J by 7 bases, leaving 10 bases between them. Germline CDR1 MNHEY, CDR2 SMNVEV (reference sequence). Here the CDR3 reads CASRLMENEQFF. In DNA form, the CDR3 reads TGTGCCAGCAGGTTGATGGAGAATGAGCAGTTCTTC.

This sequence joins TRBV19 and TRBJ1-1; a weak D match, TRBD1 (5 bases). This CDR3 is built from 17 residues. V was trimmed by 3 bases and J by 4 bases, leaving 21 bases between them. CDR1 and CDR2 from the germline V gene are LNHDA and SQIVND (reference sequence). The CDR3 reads CASSIRPGPTAITEAFF. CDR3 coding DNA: TGTGCCAGTAGTATCAGGCCAGGGCCTACAGCTATCACTGAAGCTTTCTTT.

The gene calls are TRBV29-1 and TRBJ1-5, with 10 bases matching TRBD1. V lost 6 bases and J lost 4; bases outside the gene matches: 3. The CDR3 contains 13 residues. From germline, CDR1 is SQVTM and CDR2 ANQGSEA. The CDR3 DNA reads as TGCAGCGTCAAGGGACAGGGGAATCAGCCCCAGCATTTT. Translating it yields CSVKGQGNQPQHF. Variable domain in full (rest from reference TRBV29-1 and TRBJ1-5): SAVISQKPSRDICQRGTSLTIQCQVDSQVTMMFWYRQQPGQSLTLIATANQGSEATYESGFVIDKFPISRPNLTFSTLTVSNMSPEDSSIYLCSVKGQGNQPQHFGDGTRLSIL.

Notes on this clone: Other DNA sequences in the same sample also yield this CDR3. The CDR3 loop reads CSARGSYEQYF. Written as DNA, the CDR3 is TGCAGTGCTAGGGGATCCTACGAGCAGTACTTC. This rearrangement joins TRBV20-1 to TRBJ2-7; D uncertain. The V gene's germline CDR1 is DFQATT and CDR2 SNEGSKA (reference sequence). CDR3 size: 11 residues. The ends were cut back, 3 bases at V and 1 base at J, with 4 bases in the middle.

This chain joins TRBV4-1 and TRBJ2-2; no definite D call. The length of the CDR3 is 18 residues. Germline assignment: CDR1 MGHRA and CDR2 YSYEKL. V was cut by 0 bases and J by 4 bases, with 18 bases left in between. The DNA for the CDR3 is TGCGCCAGCAGCCAAGATTGGGAACAGAACAAGCCCACCGGGGAGCTGTTTTTT. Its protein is CASSQDWEQNKPTGELFF.

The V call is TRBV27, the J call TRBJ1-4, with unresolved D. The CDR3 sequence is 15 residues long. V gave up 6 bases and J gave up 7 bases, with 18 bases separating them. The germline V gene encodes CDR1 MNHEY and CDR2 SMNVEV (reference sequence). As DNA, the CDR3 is TGTGCCAGCAGACCGAACGGGGTTCGAGGTGAAAAACTGTTTTTT. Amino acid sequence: CASRPNGVRGEKLFF.

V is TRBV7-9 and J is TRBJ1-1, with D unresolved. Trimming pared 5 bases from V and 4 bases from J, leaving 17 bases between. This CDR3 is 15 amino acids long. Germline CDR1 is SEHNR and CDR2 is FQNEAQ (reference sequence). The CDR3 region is CASSPRGRTSTEAFF. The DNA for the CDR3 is TGTGCCAGCAGCCCTAGAGGCCGGACGTCCACTGAAGCTTTCTTT.

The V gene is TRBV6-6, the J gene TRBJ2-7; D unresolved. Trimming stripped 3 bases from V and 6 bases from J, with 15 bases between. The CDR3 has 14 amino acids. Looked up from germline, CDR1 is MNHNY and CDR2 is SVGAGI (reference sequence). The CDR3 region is CASSYRVEKIEQYF. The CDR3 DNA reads TGTGCCAGCAGTTATAGGGTTGAAAAGATCGAGCAGTACTTC.

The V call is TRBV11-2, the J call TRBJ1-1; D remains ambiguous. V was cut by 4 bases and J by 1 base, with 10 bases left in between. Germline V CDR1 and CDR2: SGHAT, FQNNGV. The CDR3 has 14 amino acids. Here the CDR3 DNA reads TGTGCCAGCAGCTATATGCGTGCGAACACTGAAGCTTTCTTT. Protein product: CASSYMRANTEAFF.

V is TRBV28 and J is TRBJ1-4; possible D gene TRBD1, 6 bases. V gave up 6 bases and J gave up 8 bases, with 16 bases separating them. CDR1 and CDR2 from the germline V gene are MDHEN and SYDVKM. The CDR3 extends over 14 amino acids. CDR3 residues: CASSSGAQGEKLFF. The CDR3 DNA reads TGTGCCAGCAGCTCAGGGGCCCAAGGAGAAAAACTGTTTTTT.

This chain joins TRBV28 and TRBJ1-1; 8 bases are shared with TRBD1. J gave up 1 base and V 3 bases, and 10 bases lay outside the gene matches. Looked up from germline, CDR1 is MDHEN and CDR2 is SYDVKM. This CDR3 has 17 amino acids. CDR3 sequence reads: CASSLRQGLLGNTEAFF. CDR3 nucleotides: TGTGCCAGCAGTTTGCGACAGGGGCTTTTGGGGAACACTGAAGCTTTCTTT.

CDR3 amino acids: CASSQDGASGRNEQFF. CDR3 sequence (DNA): TGTGCCAGCAGCCAAGATGGGGCTAGCGGGAGAAATGAGCAGTTCTTC. The J gene is TRBJ2-1, the V gene TRBV4-2, with 10 bases matching TRBD2. Germline CDR1 is LGHNA and CDR2 is YNFKEQ. The CDR3 is 16 residues long. J was trimmed by 7 bases and V by 0 bases; bases with no gene match: 6.

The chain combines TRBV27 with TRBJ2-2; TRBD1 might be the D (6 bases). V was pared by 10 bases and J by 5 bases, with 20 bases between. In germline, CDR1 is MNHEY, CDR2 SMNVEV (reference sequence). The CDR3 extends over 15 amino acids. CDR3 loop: CATPPGARGTGELFF. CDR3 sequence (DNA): TGTGCCACCCCACCCGGGGCTAGGGGGACCGGGGAGCTGTTTTTT.

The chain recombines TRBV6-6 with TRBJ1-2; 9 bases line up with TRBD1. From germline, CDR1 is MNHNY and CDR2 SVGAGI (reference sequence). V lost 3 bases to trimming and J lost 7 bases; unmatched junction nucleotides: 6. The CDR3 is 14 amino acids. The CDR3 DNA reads TGTGCCAGCAGTTATGGGGGACAGGGACCTGGCTACACCTTC. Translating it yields CASSYGGQGPGYTF.

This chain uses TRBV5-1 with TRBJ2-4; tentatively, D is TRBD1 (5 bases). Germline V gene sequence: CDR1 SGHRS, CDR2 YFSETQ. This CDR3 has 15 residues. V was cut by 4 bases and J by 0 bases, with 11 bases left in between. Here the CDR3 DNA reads TGCGCCAGCAGCCGGCAGGGATTAGCCAAAAACATTCAGTACTTC. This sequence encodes CASSRQGLAKNIQYF.

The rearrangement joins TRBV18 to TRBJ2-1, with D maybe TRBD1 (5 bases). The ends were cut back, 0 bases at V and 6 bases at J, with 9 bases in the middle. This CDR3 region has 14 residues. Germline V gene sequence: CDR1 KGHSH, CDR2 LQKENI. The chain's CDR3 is CASSPPSGRNEQFF. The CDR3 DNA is TGTGCCAGCTCACCACCTTCAGGGCGCAATGAGCAGTTCTTC.

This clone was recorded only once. The CDR3 sequence is CASSHVPLAGGITGELFF. The DNA for the CDR3 is TGTGCCAGCAGCCATGTTCCACTAGCGGGAGGTATTACCGGGGAGCTGTTTTTT. The J gene is TRBJ2-2, the V gene TRBV5-8; TRBD2 aligns across 12 bases. Unmatched junction bases numbered 12, after V lost 4 bases and J lost 5 bases. The germline gives CDR1 SGHTS, CDR2 YDEGEE. The CDR3 is 18 residues long.

CDR3 coding DNA: TGTGCCAGCAGCTTAGTAGTGAGCTGGTCGACCGGGGAGCTGTTTTTT. Its protein product is CASSLVVSWSTGELFF. The chain joins TRBV7-2 to TRBJ2-2; no definite D call. The CDR3 length is 16 residues. Trimming took 1 base from V and 5 from J, leaving 14 bases between them. Per germline, CDR1 SGHTA and CDR2 FQGNSA.

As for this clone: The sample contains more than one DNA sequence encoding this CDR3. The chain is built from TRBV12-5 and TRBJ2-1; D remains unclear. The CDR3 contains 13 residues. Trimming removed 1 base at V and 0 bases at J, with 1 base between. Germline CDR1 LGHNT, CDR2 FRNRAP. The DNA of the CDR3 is TGTGCTAGTGGTTTGGGCTCCTACAATGAGCAGTTCTTC. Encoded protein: CASGLGSYNEQFF.

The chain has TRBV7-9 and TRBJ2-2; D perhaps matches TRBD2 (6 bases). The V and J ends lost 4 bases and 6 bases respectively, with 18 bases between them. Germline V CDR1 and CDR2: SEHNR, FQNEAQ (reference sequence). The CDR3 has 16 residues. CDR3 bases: TGTGCCAGCAGCTCTACCGGGACTCCCGGTGCCGGGGAGCTGTTTTTT. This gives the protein CASSSTGTPGAGELFF.

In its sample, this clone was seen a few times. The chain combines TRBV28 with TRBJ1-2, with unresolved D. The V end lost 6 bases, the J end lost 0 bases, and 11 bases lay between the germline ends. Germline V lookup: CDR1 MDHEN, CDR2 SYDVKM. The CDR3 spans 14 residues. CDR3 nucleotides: TGTGCCAGCAGCGTGCTGGGCCCTAACTATGGCTACACCTTC. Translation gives CASSVLGPNYGYTF.